This entry concerns a single TCR beta chain. The data derive from a study of T cells in Graves' hyperthyroidism and ophthalmopathy. Amplification yielded TCR beta CDR3 regions, with RNA transcripts as the source. During a first-round RT-PCR of the TCR CDR3, the HTBI primer set was used. TCRdb called the multiplex PCR reads again in MiXCR, with one record for every CDR3 protein. Of approximately 100,000 distinct CDR3 sequences listed, roughly 44% are singletons. Pregnant or lactating patients were excluded, as were those with uncontrolled infection or other autoimmune disease. Clinical symptoms, serum thyroxine and TRAb, thyroid ultrasound and orbital computed tomography together formed the diagnostic basis. The PBMCs were sourced from fresh peripheral blood (approximately 10 ml). Trimming took 5 bases from V and 1 from J, leaving 18 bases between them. The V gene's germline CDR1 is ENHRY and CDR2 SYGVKD. The CDR3 sequence is 16 residues long.

This sequence was found in a man in his forties or fifties with Graves' hyperthyroidism. The specimen sequenced was blood. The chain combines TRBV10-3 with TRBJ2-7; D possibly matches TRBD1 or TRBD2 (6 bases each). CDR3 sequence: CAISLWGAGRSYEQYF. The CDR3 DNA reads TGTGCCATCAGTTTATGGGGGGCGGGTAGGTCCTACGAGCAGTACTTC.